The sequence of this T cell receptor (beta chain) was determined in a study of blood T cell repertoires in COVID-19. Study overall: PBMCs, B-cell-depleted T cells, or T cells were the source of the cDNA or gDNA that made up the material.

Residents of approximately 25 US areas, aged 18 to 89 years, made up the participants. Under the authors' procedure: Cell counts per sample came from amplifying reference gene primers. The assay was immunoSEQ multiplex PCR, and TCRdb's table has in-frame clones only and misses some. The V and J calls and clone size were taken over from that table, and D and trimming were inferred from the DNA. The table shows 160,000 or so clones, with around 80% occurring only once. This CDR3 spans 13 amino acids. V lost 6 bases and J 0 bases, leaving 6 bases between the germline ends. The V gene's germline CDR1 is MNHEY and CDR2 SVGAGI.

The material sequenced was PBMCs or T cells enriched from blood (not recorded which). The clonotype was recovered from a woman aged 55-70 years who had recovered from COVID-19. The V gene is TRBV6-5, the J gene TRBJ2-4; TRBD1 might be the D (5 bases). As DNA, the CDR3 is TGTGCCAGCAGGGGGCCAGCCAAAAACATTCAGTACTTC. This encodes CASRGPAKNIQYF.